This entry lists 26 T cell receptor beta chains sequenced from one sample in a study of OX40 agonist ivuxolimab in advanced cancers. The library relied on the immunoSEQ multiplex PCR assay. Imported from immuneACCESS, the table was reduced by TCRdb to in-frame sequences with V and J called. These copies leave out some clones; in studies compared against another copy, an unresolved V gene accounts for under half, and the cause of the remainder is not known. Across this sample there are about 89,000 clones, with about nine tenths seen only once. Of the sample, 0.71% is held by the ten largest clones. The sample was CD4+ or CD8+ T cells sorted from blood, taken in a trial of the OX40 agonist ivuxolimab. The receptors were gathered from an adult with an advanced solid tumor such as melanoma, head and neck, liver or kidney cancer.

This clone has only one observation. The chain couples TRBV19 to TRBJ2-5, with D possibly called TRBD1 or TRBD2 (5 bases each). V was trimmed by 2 bases and J by 1 base, leaving 11 bases between them. Per the germline V gene, CDR1 is LNHDA and CDR2 is SQIVND (reference sequence). The CDR3 spans 15 residues. The CDR3 sequence: CASSIFGAGQETQYF. CDR3 DNA: TGTGCCAGTAGTATATTCGGGGCAGGCCAAGAGACCCAGTACTTC.

CDR3 residues: CASSLVYGYTF. The CDR3, as DNA: TGTGCCAGCAGCCTTGTTTATGGCTACACCTTC. The chain carries TRBV7-2 and TRBJ1-2; no firm D call. CDR1 is SGHTA and CDR2 is FQGNSA in the germline V gene. The ends were cut back, 5 bases at V and 5 bases at J, with 6 bases in the middle. The CDR3 is made up of 11 amino acids. Complete variable domain (other parts from reference TRBV7-2 and TRBJ1-2): GAGVSQSPSNKVTEKGKDVELRCDPISGHTALYWYRQSLGQGLEFLIYFQGNSAPDKSGLPSDRFSAERTGGSVSTLTIQRTQQEDSAVYLCASSLVYGYTFGSGTRLTVV.

The chain is built from TRBV27 and TRBJ1-6; D unresolved. Looked up from germline, CDR1 is MNHEY and CDR2 is SMNVEV (reference sequence). The CDR3 contains 13 residues. V was trimmed by 5 bases and J by 10 bases, leaving 12 bases between them. The CDR3 is CASSAVEGSPLHF. The CDR3 DNA follows: TGTGCCAGCAGTGCAGTAGAAGGCTCACCCCTCCACTTT.

The chain recombines TRBV9 with TRBJ1-1, with D uncertain. Germline V gene data show CDR1 as SGDLS and CDR2 as YYNGEE. Trimming took 2 bases from V and 5 from J, leaving 16 bases between them. This CDR3 is built from 15 residues. CDR3 nucleotides: TGTGCCAGCAGCGTCTCAGGTGGTCTAAATACTGAAGCTTTCTTT. The encoded protein is CASSVSGGLNTEAFF.

The gene calls are TRBV18 and TRBJ2-3; unclear D gene. The CDR3 length is 14 residues. The germline V gene encodes CDR1 KGHSH and CDR2 LQKENI. The germline V and J ends were trimmed by 3 bases and 1 base, with 8 bases remaining between them. The CDR3 loop reads CASSPGTRTDTQYF. The CDR3 DNA sequence: TGTGCCAGCTCACCCGGCACCCGCACAGATACGCAGTATTTT.

This clone was recorded a few times. The J gene is TRBJ2-1, the V gene TRBV28, with 11 bases that match TRBD1. V was pared by 4 bases and J by 6 bases, with 5 bases of the junction left unmatched. CDR1 is MDHEN, CDR2 SYDVKM, per germline. The length of the CDR3 is 15 residues. Here the CDR3 DNA reads TGTGCCAGCAGTTCCTCCGGGACAGGGGGCAATGAGCAGTTCTTC. Amino acids: CASSSSGTGGNEQFF.

V usage is TRBV5-1 and J usage is TRBJ2-1; TRBD2 matches 13 bases. The CDR3 totals 16 residues. V lost 5 bases, J lost 4 bases, and 6 bases stayed unmatched. Germline V gene data show CDR1 as SGHRS and CDR2 as YFSETQ. CDR3 in DNA: TGCGCCAGCAGTCAAAGACTAGCGGGGGGATACAATGAGCAGTTCTTC. Translating it yields CASSQRLAGGYNEQFF.

The chain is built from TRBV7-3 and TRBJ2-2; D call uncertain. Germline V lookup: CDR1 SGHTA, CDR2 FQGTGA. The CDR3 totals 13 residues. V was cut by 0 bases and J by 4 bases, with 3 bases left in between. CDR3 in amino acids: CASSLTGTGELFF. DNA of the CDR3: TGTGCCAGCAGCTTAACTGGCACCGGGGAGCTGTTTTTT.

The chain employs TRBV7-9 and TRBJ2-1; D perhaps matches TRBD2 (6 bases). Germline CDR1 and CDR2: SEHNR and FQNEAQ (reference sequence). Trimming removed 1 base at V and 0 bases at J, with 7 bases between. CDR3 length: 15 amino acids. CDR3 amino acids: CASSLGEVSYNEQFF. The CDR3 DNA sequence: TGTGCCAGCAGCTTAGGGGAGGTCTCCTACAATGAGCAGTTCTTC.

The chain employs TRBV6-1 and TRBJ2-7, with D maybe TRBD2 (5 bases). The CDR3 covers 13 residues. V was trimmed by 6 bases and J by 3 bases, leaving 12 bases between them. CDR1 MNHNS and CDR2 SASEGT come from the germline V gene. This CDR3 is CASSKPGSYEQYF. CDR3 coding DNA: TGTGCCAGCAGCAAACCGGGGAGCTACGAGCAGTACTTC.

V is TRBV28 and J is TRBJ2-2, with 8 bases aligning to TRBD1. Germline V gives CDR1 MDHEN, CDR2 SYDVKM. This CDR3 comprises 15 residues. Trimming at V came to 9 bases and at J to 7 bases, leaving 13 bases not matched to a gene. The CDR3 sequence: CASFPSTGEDGELFF. The CDR3 region has the DNA TGTGCCAGTTTCCCCTCGACAGGGGAGGACGGGGAGCTGTTTTTT.

The chain carries TRBV4-3 and TRBJ2-3; 10 positions match TRBD1. The V and J ends lost 0 bases and 5 bases, in that order; junction bases with no gene match: 17. Germline V lookup: CDR1 LGHNA, CDR2 YSLEER. The CDR3 has 20 amino acids. The DNA of the CDR3 is TGCGCCAGCAGCCAAGATCTTCGGGGATTTGACAGGGGGCAGGGAGATACGCAGTATTTT. Translation gives CASSQDLRGFDRGQGDTQYF.

V gene TRBV5-1 combines with J gene TRBJ2-1; D not resolved. The CDR3 runs to 14 residues. Germline CDR1 reads SGHRS; CDR2 reads YFSETQ. The germline V and J ends were trimmed by 2 bases and 6 bases, with 12 bases remaining between them. This chain's CDR3 is CASSFGSTTNEQFF. CDR3 bases: TGCGCCAGCAGCTTTGGAAGCACTACCAATGAGCAGTTCTTC.

The CDR3 loop reads CASSLPGATNEKLFF. As DNA, the CDR3 is TGCGCCAGCAGCTTGCCGGGGGCAACTAATGAAAAACTGTTTTTT. The chain is built from TRBV5-1 and TRBJ1-4; a weak D match, TRBD1 (5 bases). CDR1 is SGHRS, CDR2 YFSETQ, per germline. This CDR3 has 15 amino acids. V shed 1 base and J shed 0 bases, with 7 bases lying between them.

In its sample, this clone was seen a few times. The chain is built from TRBV27 and TRBJ2-3, with 8 bases lining up with TRBD2. Germline V gene lookup returns CDR1 MNHEY and CDR2 SMNVEV (reference sequence). The CDR3 extends over 18 amino acids. The V segment lost 2 bases and the J segment 0 bases; nucleotides outside the gene matches: 10. CDR3 in amino acids: CASSLIGGARISTDTQYF. The CDR3 region has the DNA TGTGCCAGCAGTTTAATCGGGGGGGCCAGGATAAGCACAGATACGCAGTATTTT.

This chain links TRBV7-8 with TRBJ1-4; the match to TRBD1 covers 7 bases. Germline CDR1 reads SGHVS; CDR2 reads FQNEAQ. The ends lost 0 bases at V and 2 bases at J; junction bases unmatched: 6. There are 17 residues in the CDR3. CDR3 DNA: TGTGCCAGCAGCTTAGCAGGGGGCGGGCAGACTAATGAAAAACTGTTTTTT. This translates into CASSLAGGGQTNEKLFF.

The chain carries TRBV27 and TRBJ1-6, with D tentatively TRBD1 (5 bases). CDR3 length: 18 amino acids. Germline CDR1 MNHEY, CDR2 SMNVEV (reference sequence). Trimming cost V 3 bases and J 0 bases, with 15 bases left between them. The CDR3 region is CASSFRRGWSSYNSPLHF. The DNA for the CDR3 is TGTGCCAGCAGTTTTAGGAGGGGTTGGAGCTCCTATAATTCACCCCTCCACTTT.

The chain combines TRBV28 with TRBJ1-4; 7 positions match TRBD1. The CDR3 is 15 residues long. V gave up 8 bases and J gave up 4 bases; unmatched junction bases: 10. Germline assignment: CDR1 MDHEN and CDR2 SYDVKM. The CDR3 DNA follows: TGTGCCAGCCTTCAGCGCGGGACAGATAATGAAAAACTGTTTTTT. This translates into CASLQRGTDNEKLFF.

V and J are TRBV18 and TRBJ2-7; TRBD1 agrees at 7 bases. J was trimmed by 6 bases and V by 2 bases; bases with no gene match: 4. Germline V gene data show CDR1 as KGHSH and CDR2 as LQKENI. This CDR3 has 13 residues. The CDR3 DNA reads TGTGCCAGCTCACCATTCGCAGGGGGCGAGCAGTACTTC. This encodes CASSPFAGGEQYF.

The CDR3: CASSLVGPSGNTIYF. The CDR3, as DNA: TGTGCCAGCAGCTTGGTAGGGCCCTCTGGAAACACCATATATTTT. The chain joins TRBV5-4 to TRBJ1-3; D not certain. V lost 0 bases to trimming and J lost 0 bases, with 7 bases between them. In germline, CDR1 is SGHNT, CDR2 YYREEE (reference sequence). CDR3 size: 15 residues.

The rearrangement uses TRBV30 and TRBJ2-1; no clear D gene. The length of the CDR3 is 11 residues. Looked up from germline, CDR1 is GTSNPN and CDR2 is SVGIG (reference sequence). The germline V and J ends were trimmed by 2 bases and 10 bases, with 9 bases remaining between them. CDR3 in amino acids: CAWSFLGEQFF. As DNA, the CDR3 is TGTGCCTGGAGTTTCCTCGGGGAGCAGTTCTTC.

This clone was seen a single time. The V and J genes are TRBV19 and TRBJ1-1, with a tentative D call TRBD1 (6 bases). V lost 6 bases, J lost 1 base, and 12 bases lay in between. Germline V lookup: CDR1 LNHDA, CDR2 SQIVND (reference sequence). The CDR3 totals 14 residues. CDR3 sequence: CASRAGAGNTEAFF. The DNA of the CDR3 is TGTGCCAGTAGGGCAGGGGCGGGGAACACTGAAGCTTTCTTT. The entire variable domain, with the rest obtained from reference TRBV19 and TRBJ1-1, is as follows: DGGITQSPKYLFRKEGQNVTLSCEQNLNHDAMYWYRQDPGQGLRLIYYSQIVNDFQKGDIAEGYSVSREKKESFPLTVTSAQKNPTAFYLCASRAGAGNTEAFFGQGTRLTVV.

This rearrangement joins TRBV18 to TRBJ2-3, with D tentatively TRBD1 or TRBD2 (5 bases each). The CDR3 sequence is 15 residues long. Germline assignment: CDR1 KGHSH and CDR2 LQKENI. V lost 2 bases, J lost 2 bases, and 11 bases lay in between. The CDR3 bases are TGTGCCAGCTCACCAACGGGACGCACCACAGATACGCAGTATTTT. This sequence encodes CASSPTGRTTDTQYF.

V is TRBV2 and J is TRBJ1-3; TRBD1 might be the D (6 bases). Germline CDR1 is SNHLY and CDR2 is FYNNEI. Between the trimmed V and J ends, which lost 6 bases and 11 bases, there was a span of 17 bases. The CDR3 has 13 residues. CDR3 nucleotides: TGTGCCAGCAGGCTAGATGGGGGGCCGGCCATATATTTT. Protein sequence: CASRLDGGPAIYF.

This CDR3 is CAWRTSGNTGELFF. The CDR3 DNA reads TGTGCCTGGAGGACTAGCGGGAACACCGGGGAGCTGTTTTTT. The chain combines TRBV30 with TRBJ2-2; 9 nucleotides match TRBD2. From germline, CDR1 is GTSNPN and CDR2 SVGIG (reference sequence). This CDR3 region has 14 residues. The trim removed 3 bases at V and 1 base at J, leaving 0 bases unmatched.

The chain combines TRBV4-2 with TRBJ2-2; D might be TRBD1 (5 bases). The germline CDR1 and CDR2 sequences are LGHNA and YNFKEQ. The CDR3 extends over 15 amino acids. Trimming cost V 1 base and J 2 bases, with 8 bases left between them. The CDR3 sequence: CASSQVGVNTGELFF. CDR3 DNA: TGTGCCAGCAGCCAAGTAGGGGTAAACACCGGGGAGCTGTTTTTT.